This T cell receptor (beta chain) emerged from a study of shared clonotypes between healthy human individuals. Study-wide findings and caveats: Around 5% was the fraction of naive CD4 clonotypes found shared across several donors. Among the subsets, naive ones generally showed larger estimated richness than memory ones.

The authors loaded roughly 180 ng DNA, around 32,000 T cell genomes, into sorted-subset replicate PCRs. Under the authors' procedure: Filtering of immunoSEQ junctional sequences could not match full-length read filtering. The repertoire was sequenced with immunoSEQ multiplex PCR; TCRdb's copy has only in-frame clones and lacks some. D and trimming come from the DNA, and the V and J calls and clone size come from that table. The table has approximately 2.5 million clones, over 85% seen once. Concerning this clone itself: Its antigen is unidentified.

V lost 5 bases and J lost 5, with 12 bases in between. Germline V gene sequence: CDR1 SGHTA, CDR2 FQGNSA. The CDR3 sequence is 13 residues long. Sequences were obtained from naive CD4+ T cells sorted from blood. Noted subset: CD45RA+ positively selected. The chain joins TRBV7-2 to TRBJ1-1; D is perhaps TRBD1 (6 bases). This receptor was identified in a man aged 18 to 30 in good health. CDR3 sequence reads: CASSPYRDTEAFF. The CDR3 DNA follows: TGTGCCAGCAGCCCGTACAGGGATACTGAAGCTTTCTTT.